The 32 T cell receptor beta chains reported below all come from one sample, sequenced in a study of T-cell memory formation after mild COVID-19. MiXCR was run by TCRdb on the 5' RACE reads, yielding one entry per CDR3 protein. The sample yields 450,000 to 700,000 distinct CDR3 sequences, 18% seen once. The sequencing sample was made of PBMCs or a T cell subset sorted from them (not recorded which). These receptors were obtained from an adult woman who had mild COVID-19 (a few samples of this study predate the infection). Cell type and time point are not known.

This clonotype appeared a few times. The CDR3 bases are TGCGCCAGCAGCCATAGGGAGGAATTTACCTACGAGCAGTACTTC. Protein: CASSHREEFTYEQYF. The V call is TRBV4-1, the J call TRBJ2-7; TRBD2 might be the D (6 bases). This CDR3 is built from 15 residues. Germline CDR1 is MGHRA and CDR2 is YSYEKL. V was cut by 3 bases and J by 2 bases, with 14 bases left in between.

The genes are TRBV5-1 and TRBJ2-3; TRBD2 is a possible D gene (6 bases). Trimming pared 1 base from V and 4 bases from J, leaving 10 bases between. The CDR3 is 14 amino acids. Germline loops: CDR1 SGHRS, CDR2 YFSETQ. The CDR3 sequence is CASSLIGGPDTQYF. CDR3 coding DNA: TGCGCCAGCAGCTTGATCGGGGGACCAGATACGCAGTATTTT.

The rearrangement links TRBV5-6 to TRBJ2-2, with no clear D. This CDR3 has 15 amino acids. V lost 4 bases and J lost 3, with 13 bases in between. Per the germline V gene, CDR1 is SGHDT and CDR2 is YYEEEE. The CDR3 sequence: CASSQVSSYTGELFF. The CDR3 DNA follows: TGTGCCAGCAGCCAAGTCAGCAGCTACACCGGGGAGCTGTTTTTT.

The sample holds a few counts of this clonotype. The chain combines TRBV10-3 with TRBJ2-7; 9 bases fit TRBD2. The germline V gene has CDR1 ENHRY and CDR2 SYGVKD. The CDR3 covers 15 residues. V was clipped by 4 bases and J by 0 bases; unmatched bases: 4. The CDR3 region has the DNA TGTGCCATCAGTGGACTAGCGGTTATCTCCTACGAGCAGTACTTC. Its protein product is CAISGLAVISYEQYF.

The rearrangement uses TRBV20-1 and TRBJ2-5, with D perhaps TRBD1 (5 bases). Germline values: CDR1 DFQATT, CDR2 SNEGSKA (reference sequence). The CDR3 contains 12 residues. Trimming stripped 5 bases from V and 5 bases from J, with 12 bases between. The CDR3 DNA is TGCAGTGCTCCAGGGCCCCCGGAGACCCAGTACTTC. Amino acid sequence: CSAPGPPETQYF.

CDR3 protein: CASSHQGLANTEAFF. Written as DNA, the CDR3 is TGTGCCAGCAGCCATCAGGGACTCGCGAACACTGAAGCTTTCTTT. The chain has TRBV14 and TRBJ1-1, with D maybe TRBD1 (5 bases). CDR3 length: 15 residues. V dropped 3 bases and J dropped 1 base, with 12 bases sitting between them. Germline V gene sequence: CDR1 SGHDN, CDR2 FVKESK.

This clonotype came up a few times. V usage is TRBV18 and J usage is TRBJ1-1; D is ambiguous. Germline V gene lookup returns CDR1 KGHSH and CDR2 LQKENI. There are 16 residues in the CDR3. Trimming pared 2 bases from V and 2 bases from J, leaving 15 bases between. CDR3 residues: CASSPRVFSYNTEAFF. The CDR3 nucleotides are TGTGCCAGCTCACCAAGGGTGTTCAGCTACAACACTGAAGCTTTCTTT.

This clonotype was counted only a few times. The rearrangement links TRBV28 to TRBJ2-7; D not certain. Germline CDR1 MDHEN, CDR2 SYDVKM. The CDR3 contains 13 residues. V lost 6 bases, J lost 3 bases, and 12 bases lay in between. DNA of the CDR3: TGTGCCAGCAGAAGGCAGAAAGTCTACGAGCAGTACTTC. It codes for CASRRQKVYEQYF.

This clonotype has a handful of counts. This chain connects TRBV6-2 or TRBV6-3 to TRBJ2-1; 11 bases are shared with TRBD2. V lost 2 bases, J lost 6 bases, and 18 bases stayed unmatched. Germline V CDR1 and CDR2: MNHEY, SVGEGT. This CDR3 is 20 amino acids long. The CDR3 loop reads CASSYERFVRASGRRNEQFF. The CDR3 nucleotides read TGTGCCAGCAGTTACGAACGCTTTGTAAGGGCTAGCGGGAGGCGCAATGAGCAGTTCTTC.

Worth noting for this clonotype: One junction end disagrees with the germline gene, perhaps due to a read error. This chain connects TRBV6-5 to TRBJ1-1; D is possibly TRBD1 (6 bases). The CDR3 runs to 15 residues. Per the germline V gene, CDR1 is MNHEY and CDR2 is SVGAGI. The CDR3 DNA reads TGTGCAAGCAGTTACGGGGGCAGGGGCGTTACTGAAGCTTTCTTT. It encodes CASSYGGRGVTEAFF.

For the CDR3, the DNA is TGCGCCAGCAGCTTGGGAGAGCAAAACATTCAGTACTTC. Residues: CASSLGEQNIQYF. The chain carries TRBV5-1 and TRBJ2-4, with D hard to call. This CDR3 is built from 13 residues. CDR1 and CDR2 from the germline V gene are SGHRS and YFSETQ. Trimming cost V 0 bases and J 5 bases, with 6 bases left between them.

The sample holds a few counts of this clonotype. As DNA, the CDR3 is TGTGCCAGTAGTATGGGGCTCGGTGCCTACAATGAGCAGTTCTTC. The encoded protein is CASSMGLGAYNEQFF. V is TRBV19 and J is TRBJ2-1; TRBD1 is a possible D gene (5 bases). This CDR3 has 15 residues. Trimming took off 3 bases at V and 2 bases at J, with 11 bases between the two ends. Germline assignment: CDR1 LNHDA and CDR2 SQIVND (reference sequence).

This clonotype was observed a few times. The chain recombines TRBV9 with TRBJ2-7, with 9 bases matching TRBD2. Per the germline V gene, CDR1 is SGDLS and CDR2 is YYNGEE. J was trimmed by 0 bases and V by 0 bases; bases with no gene match: 4. CDR3 length: 16 amino acids. CDR3 sequence reads: CASSVGLSGSSYEQYF. The CDR3 region has the DNA TGTGCCAGCAGCGTAGGGCTTAGCGGGAGCTCCTACGAGCAGTACTTC.

In DNA, the CDR3 is TGCAGCGCCGAGTTACTAGCGGGGGCCCCAGATACGCAGTATTTT. It encodes CSAELLAGAPDTQYF. The chain recombines TRBV29-1 with TRBJ2-3; 11 bases line up with TRBD2. V gave up 7 bases and J gave up 4 bases; unmatched junction bases: 10. Germline lookup yields CDR1 SQVTM and CDR2 ANQGSEA. The CDR3 is made up of 15 amino acids.

The rearrangement links TRBV12-3 or TRBV12-4 to TRBJ1-2, with D possibly TRBD1 on 5 matching bases. Trimming removed 5 bases at V and 7 bases at J, with 23 bases between. The CDR3 covers 16 residues. CDR3: CASSGGGSVAWFGYTF. The CDR3 DNA sequence: TGTGCCAGCAGTGGGGGGGGTTCGGTAGCTTGGTTTGGCTACACCTTC.

In its sample, this clonotype was seen a few times. V and J are TRBV5-1 and TRBJ2-2, with D uncertain. Germline CDR1 reads SGHRS; CDR2 reads YFSETQ. This CDR3 spans 14 amino acids. V was cut by 1 base and J by 1 base, with 5 bases left in between. CDR3 bases: TGCGCCAGCAGCTTGATAGGGAACACCGGGGAGCTGTTTTTT. Its protein is CASSLIGNTGELFF. The full variable domain, rest sourced from reference TRBV5-1 and TRBJ2-2, is KAGVTQTPRYLIKTRGQQVTLSCSPISGHRSVSWYQQTPGQGLQFLFEYFSETQRNKGNFPGRFSGRQFSNSRSEMNVSTLELGDSALYLCASSLIGNTGELFFGEGSRLTVL.

The V call is TRBV5-6, the J call TRBJ1-1; 9 nucleotides match TRBD1. V lost 6 bases and J lost 3; bases outside the gene matches: 9. CDR3 length: 15 amino acids. Germline V lookup: CDR1 SGHDT, CDR2 YYEEEE. The CDR3 is CASTIDRGADTEAFF. The CDR3 coding sequence is TGTGCCAGCACCATAGACAGGGGGGCGGACACTGAAGCTTTCTTT.

This sequence joins TRBV7-2 and TRBJ2-3, with D perhaps assigned TRBD1 or TRBD2 (6 bases each). Germline V gene lookup returns CDR1 SGHTA and CDR2 FQGNSA. The CDR3 loop spans 15 amino acids. The V end lost 5 bases, the J end lost 2 bases, and 14 bases lay between the germline ends. The CDR3 loop reads CASSRNGGFTDTQYF. The CDR3 DNA is TGTGCCAGCAGCCGGAACGGGGGCTTCACAGATACGCAGTATTTT.

This clonotype appeared a few times. The chain is built from TRBV4-1 and TRBJ2-7; D unclear. CDR1 is MGHRA, CDR2 YSYEKL, per germline. V was shortened by 2 bases and J by 6 bases, with 8 bases between the two germline ends. This CDR3 comprises 12 residues. The CDR3 coding sequence is TGCGCCAGCAGCCAAAAAACCGGCGAGCAGTACTTC. Its protein product is CASSQKTGEQYF.

This clonotype was recorded a few times. CDR3 loop: CASSYRDRSSGANVLTF. The CDR3 DNA reads TGTGCCAGCAGTTATCGCGACAGAAGCTCTGGGGCCAACGTCCTGACTTTC. V gene TRBV6-6 combines with J gene TRBJ2-6, with a possible D match to TRBD1 (5 bases). Trimming removed 3 bases from V and 0 bases from J, with 12 bases in between. This CDR3 contains 17 residues. Germline V gene sequence: CDR1 MNHNY, CDR2 SVGAGI (reference sequence).

This clonotype was counted only a few times. This chain links TRBV12-3 or TRBV12-4 with TRBJ2-2; 11 nucleotides agree with TRBD2. The CDR3 totals 15 residues. V lost 7 bases and J lost 4; bases outside the gene matches: 5. CDR3 nucleotides: TGTGCCAGCATCCCTAGCGGGGGGCTCACCGGGGAGCTGTTTTTT. This gives the protein CASIPSGGLTGELFF.

The V call is TRBV27, the J call TRBJ2-7; TRBD1 agrees at 8 bases. Losses at the gene ends were 3 bases for V and 5 bases for J; bases not matched to a gene: 9. CDR1 MNHEY and CDR2 SMNVEV come from the germline V gene (reference sequence). There are 15 residues in the CDR3. CDR3 protein: CASSFGRGRTHEQYF. The CDR3 DNA is TGTGCCAGCAGTTTTGGCAGGGGGCGAACCCACGAGCAGTACTTC.

This clonotype was recorded a few times. This chain uses TRBV7-2 with TRBJ2-1; a weak D match, TRBD2 (5 bases). This CDR3 contains 15 residues. V was cut by 1 base and J by 7 bases, with 14 bases left in between. CDR1 and CDR2 (germline): SGHTA, FQGNSA. DNA for the CDR3: TGTGCCAGCAGCTTAGACGGGGATAGTGGGAATGAGCAGTTCTTC. Its translation is CASSLDGDSGNEQFF.

The V gene is TRBV6-5, the J gene TRBJ1-2; D is unresolved. V was clipped by 2 bases and J by 4 bases, with 8 bases between them. CDR1 and CDR2 from the germline V gene are MNHEY and SVGAGI. The CDR3 extends over 13 amino acids. CDR3 loop: CASSYNPAYGYTF. Here the CDR3 DNA reads TGTGCCAGCAGTTACAATCCGGCCTATGGCTACACCTTC.

The genes are TRBV12-3 or TRBV12-4 and TRBJ1-2; D call uncertain. V was pared by 5 bases and J by 4 bases, with 14 bases between. The CDR3 sequence is 14 residues long. CDR3 DNA sequence: TGTGCCAGCAGTCGACGGGCTTTATCCTATGGCTACACCTTC. Amino acid sequence: CASSRRALSYGYTF.

The chain uses TRBV6-4 and TRBJ2-1, with TRBD2 matching over 7 bases. CDR1 MRHNA and CDR2 SNTAGT come from the germline V gene. The ends lost 2 bases at V and 7 bases at J; junction bases unmatched: 5. There are 14 residues in the CDR3. CDR3 in amino acids: CASSDRGEGNEQFF. In nucleotides, the CDR3 is TGTGCCAGCAGTGACCGGGGGGAGGGGAATGAGCAGTTCTTC.

The chain is built from TRBV7-6 and TRBJ2-5; D possibly matches TRBD1 or TRBD2 (6 bases each). Germline V gene lookup returns CDR1 SGHVS and CDR2 FNYEAQ. This CDR3 spans 14 amino acids. Trimming stripped 4 bases from V and 7 bases from J, with 16 bases between. The CDR3 nucleotides read TGTGCCAGCAGCTCGAGAGGGGGGAGAGGGACCCAGTACTTC. Translating gives CASSSRGGRGTQYF.

The chain's CDR3 is CASGLVGTEAFF. CDR3 nucleotides: TGTGCCAGCGGCCTGGTGGGCACTGAAGCTTTCTTT. This sequence joins TRBV21-1 and TRBJ1-1. TRBV21-1 constitutes a pseudogene. The CDR3 is 12 residues long.

V and J are TRBV20-1 and TRBJ2-5, with TRBD2 identical over 7 bases. Trimming at V came to 6 bases and at J to 1 base, leaving 11 bases not matched to a gene. Germline-derived CDR1 and CDR2 are DFQATT and SNEGSKA (reference sequence). The CDR3 is 15 amino acids. CDR3 loop: CSAISRWEGQETQYF. The CDR3 DNA reads as TGCAGTGCAATCAGTAGGTGGGAGGGCCAAGAGACCCAGTACTTC.

This clonotype was detected ten times or more. J is TRBJ2-5 and V is TRBV5-1; TRBD1 matches 9 bases. Germline V CDR1 and CDR2: SGHRS, YFSETQ. V dropped 4 bases and J dropped 1; count of bases not matched to a gene: 8. This CDR3 comprises 16 residues. The CDR3 sequence is CASSPGGQGTQETQYF. In DNA form, the CDR3 reads TGCGCCAGCAGCCCTGGGGGACAGGGCACCCAAGAGACCCAGTACTTC. The full variable domain, with the rest looked up from reference TRBV5-1 and TRBJ2-5, is KAGVTQTPRYLIKTRGQQVTLSCSPISGHRSVSWYQQTPGQGLQFLFEYFSETQRNKGNFPGRFSGRQFSNSRSEMNVSTLELGDSALYLCASSPGGQGTQETQYFGPGTRLLVL.

The table lists this clonotype with a few counts. The chain recombines TRBV5-5 with TRBJ2-3, with 8 bases lining up with TRBD2. The CDR3 is made up of 14 amino acids. V lost 3 bases and J lost 6; bases outside the gene matches: 6. Germline V gene sequence: CDR1 SGHKS, CDR2 YYEKEE (reference sequence). DNA of the CDR3: TGTGCCAGCAGCTCTTGGACTAGCAGGGATACGCAGTATTTT. Translation: CASSSWTSRDTQYF.

V usage is TRBV6-2 or TRBV6-3 and J usage is TRBJ2-2; the match to TRBD1 covers 10 bases. CDR1 and CDR2 from the germline V gene are MNHEY and SVGEGT. The CDR3 is 15 residues long. The junction had 5 bases not matched to a gene; V was cut back by 6 bases and J by 4 bases. The CDR3: CASRGRTGGTGELFF. DNA of the CDR3: TGTGCCAGCAGAGGCAGGACAGGGGGCACCGGGGAGCTGTTTTTT.